Presented here are 5 T cell receptor beta chains from one specimen sequenced in a study of early T cells in non-severe SARS-CoV-2 infection. TCRdb processed the 5' RACE reads anew with MiXCR; each CDR3 protein has one entry. The sample contains around 70,000 distinct CDR3 sequences, 12% of which appear only once. The sample consisted of whole blood. Receptor source: an adult who was a healthcare worker with PCR-confirmed SARS-CoV-2 infection or an uninfected control (not recorded which).

This clonotype has a handful of counts. This sequence joins TRBV6-2 or TRBV6-3 and TRBJ2-2; maybe TRBD2 (5 bases). There are 16 residues in the CDR3. The V end lost 2 bases, the J end lost 4 bases, and 14 bases lay between the germline ends. The germline gives CDR1 MNHEY, CDR2 SVGEGT. CDR3 DNA: TGTGCCAGCAGTTACGGGGAGCACTCATTCACCGGGGAGCTGTTTTTT. Protein product: CASSYGEHSFTGELFF.

The rearrangement uses TRBV7-9 and TRBJ2-7, with a tentative D call TRBD2 (5 bases). V shed 5 bases and J shed 7 bases, with 12 bases lying between them. The length of the CDR3 is 12 residues. Germline-derived CDR1 and CDR2 are SEHNR and FQNEAQ (reference sequence). This CDR3 reads CASSLLGVEQYF. CDR3 nucleotides: TGTGCCAGCAGCCTTCTCGGGGTGGAGCAGTACTTC.

This clonotype was observed a handful of times. V and J are TRBV30 and TRBJ1-1, with 8 positions matching TRBD1. This CDR3 spans 16 amino acids. The germline V gene has CDR1 GTSNPN and CDR2 SVGIG (reference sequence). J lost 5 bases, V lost 6 bases, and 17 bases had no gene match. The CDR3 DNA reads as TGTGCCTGCGCGATTACAAACCAGGGGGCTCGAACTGAAGCTTTCTTT. Amino acids: CACAITNQGARTEAFF. Based on the CDR3 plus reference TRBV30 and TRBJ1-1, the full variable domain is SQTIHQWPATLVQPVGSPLSLECTVEGTSNPNLYWYRQAAGRGLQLLFYSVGIGQISSEVPQNLSASRPQDRQFILSSKKLLLSDSGFYLCACAITNQGARTEAFFGQGTRLTVV.

The V gene is TRBV6-1, the J gene TRBJ1-2, with 9 bases fitting TRBD1. The germline CDR1 and CDR2 sequences are MNHNS and SASEGT. CDR3 length: 14 residues. V lost 7 bases and J lost 4; bases outside the gene matches: 7. For the CDR3, the DNA is TGTGCCAGCAACAGGGGGCTAGTTTTCTATGGCTACACCTTC. Encoded protein: CASNRGLVFYGYTF.

The V and J genes are TRBV7-9 and TRBJ1-2; D remains unclear. The V gene's germline CDR1 is SEHNR and CDR2 FQNEAQ (reference sequence). The CDR3 totals 12 residues. Trimming removed 0 bases from V and 3 bases from J, with 2 bases in between. The CDR3 DNA follows: TGTGCCAGCAGCTTAGCGGACTATGGCTACACCTTC. Protein: CASSLADYGYTF.